This entry concerns a single T cell receptor beta chain. V trimming: 8 bases; J trimming: 4 bases; junction bases outside the gene matches: 11. The germline V gene encodes CDR1 MNHEY and CDR2 SVGAGI. This CDR3 is built from 15 residues. Authors' data handling: The authors estimated nucleated cell counts from reference gene primer amplification. Profiling relied on immunoSEQ multiplex PCR, and the TCRdb table lists in-frame clones only, not all of them. D and trimming were read from the DNA, whereas the V and J calls and clone size are those reported in that table. This table has fewer than 250,000 clones, approximately 85% appearing once. This specimen comes from a study of blood T cell repertoires in COVID-19. In terms of age and location, participants ranged from roughly 18 to 100 years and lived in 24 US areas. Assignment of participants to cohorts was predicated upon participant-reported clinical history.

Sequencing was performed on PBMCs or T cells enriched from blood (not recorded which). The receptor comes from a woman in her forties or fifties with acute COVID-19. V and J are TRBV6-5 and TRBJ1-2, with 9 bases that match TRBD1. CDR3 nucleotide sequence: TGTGCCAGCTATGGGACAGGGAACCCAATCTATGGCTACACCTTC. Translating gives CASYGTGNPIYGYTF.